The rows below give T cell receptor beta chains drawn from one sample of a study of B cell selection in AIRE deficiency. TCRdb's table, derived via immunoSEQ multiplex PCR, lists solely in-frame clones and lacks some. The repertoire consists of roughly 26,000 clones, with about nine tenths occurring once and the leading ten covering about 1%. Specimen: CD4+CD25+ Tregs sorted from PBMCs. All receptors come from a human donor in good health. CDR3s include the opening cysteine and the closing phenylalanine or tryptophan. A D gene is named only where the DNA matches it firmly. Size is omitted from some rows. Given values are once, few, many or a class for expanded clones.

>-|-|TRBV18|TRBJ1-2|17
TGTGCCAGCTCACCACCGGGCAGGGCTCCAGCGATGTATGGCTACACCTTC
CASSPPGRAPAMYGYTF
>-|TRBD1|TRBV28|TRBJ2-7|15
TGTGCCAGCAGGACTTGGGACAGGGAGTCCTACGAGCAGTACTTC
CASRTWDRESYEQYF
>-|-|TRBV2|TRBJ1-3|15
TGTGCCAGCAGAGGCCTTGAGGGCTCCGGCAACACCATATATTTT
CASRGLEGSGNTIYF
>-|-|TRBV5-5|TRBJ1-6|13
TGTGCCAGCAGCTTGTATCAGAATTCACCCCTCCACTTT
CASSLYQNSPLHF
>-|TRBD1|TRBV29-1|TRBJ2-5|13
TGCAGCGTTCGGACAGGGGGAGGAGAGACCCAGTACTTC
CSVRTGGGETQYF
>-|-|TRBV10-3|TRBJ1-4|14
TGTGCCATCAGCGACATAGGCCATAATGAAAAACTGTTTTTT
CAISDIGHNEKLFF
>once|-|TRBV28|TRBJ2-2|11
TGTGCCAGCGGCCTCGACGGGGAGCTGTTTTTT
CASGLDGELFF
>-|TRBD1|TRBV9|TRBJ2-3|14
TGTGCCAGCAGCATTGGACAGGGACCAGATACGCAGTATTTT
CASSIGQGPDTQYF
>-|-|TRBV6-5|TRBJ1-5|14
TGTGCCAGCAGTTACTCGGGGAGAAGTCAGCCCCAGCATTTT
CASSYSGRSQPQHF
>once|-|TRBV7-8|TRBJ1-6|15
TGTGCCAGCAGCTTAGGGAGCTCCTATAATTCACCCCTCCACTTT
CASSLGSSYNSPLHF
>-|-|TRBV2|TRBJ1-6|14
TGTGCCAGCAGTTTGACAGATTATAATTCACCCCTCCACTTT
CASSLTDYNSPLHF
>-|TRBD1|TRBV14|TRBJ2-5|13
TGTGCCAGCAGCCCCGACAGGGTGGGGACCCAGTACTTC
CASSPDRVGTQYF
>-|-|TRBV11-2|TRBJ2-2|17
TGTGCCAGCAGTCATCCGCGGGGCCCCTCGAACACCGGGGAGCTGTTTTTT
CASSHPRGPSNTGELFF
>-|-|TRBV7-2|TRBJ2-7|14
TGTGCCAGCAGCTTAGCCCTGGTGAACTACGAGCAGTACTTC
CASSLALVNYEQYF
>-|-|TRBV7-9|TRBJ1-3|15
TGTGCCAGCAGCGCTCCCGGGGGGCCTGGAAACACCATATATTTT
CASSAPGGPGNTIYF
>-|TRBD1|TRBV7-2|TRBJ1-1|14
TGTGCCAGCAGCTTACCTGCTAGGACAGGTGAAGCTTTCTTT
CASSLPARTGEAFF
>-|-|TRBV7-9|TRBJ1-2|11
TGTGCCAGCAGCTTAGGGGGTCGTGACACCTTC
CASSLGGRDTF
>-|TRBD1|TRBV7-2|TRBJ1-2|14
TGTGCCAGCAGCGCGGGACAGACGTCGAGGGGCTACACCTTC
CASSAGQTSRGYTF
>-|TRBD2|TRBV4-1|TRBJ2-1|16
TGCGCCAGCAGCCAAGATAGGCTAGCGGGGGGCAATGAGCAGTTCTTC
CASSQDRLAGGNEQFF
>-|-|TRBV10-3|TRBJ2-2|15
TGTGCCATCAGTGACCGGGGCCGTGGCGCCGGGGAGCTGTTTTTT
CAISDRGRGAGELFF
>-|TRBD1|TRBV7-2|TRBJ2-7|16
TGTGCCAGCAGCTCTGCTGGGGACAGGGCGGGCTACGAGCAGTACTTC
CASSSAGDRAGYEQYF
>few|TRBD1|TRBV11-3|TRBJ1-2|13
TGTGCCAGCAGCTTTAGACAGGGTGATGGCTACACCTTC
CASSFRQGDGYTF
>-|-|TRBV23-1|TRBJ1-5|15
TGCGCCAGCAGCCCCCAACAGGGACGAGGTCAGCCCCAGCATTTT
CASSPQQGRGQPQHF
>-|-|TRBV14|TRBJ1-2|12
TGTGCCAGCAGCCAAGGACCGTATGGCTACACCTTC
CASSQGPYGYTF
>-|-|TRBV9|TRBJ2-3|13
TGTGCCAGCAGCGCATCACAGGGAGATACGCAGTATTTT
CASSASQGDTQYF
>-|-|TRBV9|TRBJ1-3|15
TGTGCCAGCAGCCCAGGGACAAAAACTGGAAACACCATATATTTT
CASSPGTKTGNTIYF
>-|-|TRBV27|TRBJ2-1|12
TGTGCCAGCAGTCCCCAGGGCCAGTCTCAGTTCTTC
CASSPQGQSQFF
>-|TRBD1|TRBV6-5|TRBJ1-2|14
TGTGCCAGCAGGATATCCAGGGGGTCCTATGGCTACACCTTC
CASRISRGSYGYTF
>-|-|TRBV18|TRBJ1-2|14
TGTGCCAGCTCACCAGTATCGGAAAACTATGGCTACACCTTC
CASSPVSENYGYTF
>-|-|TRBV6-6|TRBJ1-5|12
TGTGCCAGCAGTGGACGCAATCAGCCCCAGCATTTC
CASSGRNQPQHF
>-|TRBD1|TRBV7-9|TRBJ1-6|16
TGTGCCAGCAGCCCCCCCGGGACAGGGCCTAATTCACCCCTCCACTTT
CASSPPGTGPNSPLHF
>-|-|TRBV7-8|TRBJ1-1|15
TGTGCCAGCAGCTTAGCGTACCAGTGGTGGACTGAAGCTTTCTTT
CASSLAYQWWTEAFF
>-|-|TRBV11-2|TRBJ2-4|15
TGTGCCAGCAGCCGACCGGGTTTAGCCAAAAACATTCAGTACTTC
CASSRPGLAKNIQYF
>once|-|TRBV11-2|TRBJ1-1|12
TGTGCCAGCAGCTTCCAGAACACTGAAGCTTTCTTT
CASSFQNTEAFF
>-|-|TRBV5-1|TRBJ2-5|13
TGCGCCAGCAGCCCGGGGTCACAAGAGACCCAGTACTTC
CASSPGSQETQYF
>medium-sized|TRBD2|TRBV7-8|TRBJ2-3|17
TGTGCCAGCAGCTTAGACCCTAAGAGCGGGGAAACAGATACGCAGTATTTT
CASSLDPKSGETDTQYF
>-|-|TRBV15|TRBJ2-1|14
TGTGCCACCAGCAGAGAGCCCCCGTACAATGAGCAGTTCTTC
CATSREPPYNEQFF
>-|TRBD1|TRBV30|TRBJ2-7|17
TGTGCCTGGAGTGTACATCGAGCGACAGGGCGACCCTACGAGCAGTACTTC
CAWSVHRATGRPYEQYF
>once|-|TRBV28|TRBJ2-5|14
TGTGCCAGCACCGGGACGGGGTACCAAGAGACCCAGTACTTC
CASTGTGYQETQYF
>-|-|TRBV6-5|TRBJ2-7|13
TGTGCCAGCAGTTACAGGGATCTCCGAGAGCAGTACTTC
CASSYRDLREQYF
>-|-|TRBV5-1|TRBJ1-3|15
TGCGCCAGCAGCCGAGATACTATCTCTGGAAACACCATATATTTT
CASSRDTISGNTIYF
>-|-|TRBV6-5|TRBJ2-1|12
TGTGCCAGCAGCCCGAGTTGGGGGTGGCAGTTCTTC
CASSPSWGWQFF
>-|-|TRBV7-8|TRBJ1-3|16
TGTGCCAGCAGCTTAGGACAGTTGAGCTCTGGAAACACCATATATTTT
CASSLGQLSSGNTIYF
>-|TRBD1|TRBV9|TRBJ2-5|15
TGTGCCAGCAGCGTTCAGACAGGGGATCAAGAGACCCAGTACTTC
CASSVQTGDQETQYF
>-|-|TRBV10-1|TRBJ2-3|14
TGCGCCAGCAGTGAGTCGGCAGGGTCAGATACGCAGTATTTT
CASSESAGSDTQYF
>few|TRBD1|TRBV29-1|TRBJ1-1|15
TGCAGCGTTGTTAAGACAGGGACCTTGAACACTGAAGCTTTCTTT
CSVVKTGTLNTEAFF
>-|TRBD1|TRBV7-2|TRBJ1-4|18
TGTGCCAGCAGCTTAGCGGGAACAGGGGGCGCGGCTAATGAAAAACTGTTTTTT
CASSLAGTGGAANEKLFF
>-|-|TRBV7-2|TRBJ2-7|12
TGTGCCAGCAGCCCTTTCTCCTACGAGCAGTACTTC
CASSPFSYEQYF
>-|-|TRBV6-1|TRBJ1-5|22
TGTGCCAGCAGTGAAGACATCAGGGAGTATCGGGGGGCAAAATATAGCAATCAGCCCCAGCATTTT
CASSEDIREYRGAKYSNQPQHF
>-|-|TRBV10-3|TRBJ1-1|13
TGTGCCATCAGGATCGTCTTAGGGTCTGAAGCTTTCTTT
CAIRIVLGSEAFF
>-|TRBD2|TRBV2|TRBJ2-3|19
TGTGCCAGCAGTGAATCGTGGGGACTAGCGGGGGGTTCGCCAGATACGCAGTATTTT
CASSESWGLAGGSPDTQYF
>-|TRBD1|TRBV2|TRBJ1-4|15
TGTGCCAGCAAGCTCGACAGGGCAACTAATGAAAAACTGTTTTTT
CASKLDRATNEKLFF
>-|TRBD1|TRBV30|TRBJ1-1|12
TGTGCCTGGGCTTTACAGGGGTCTGAAGCTTTCTTT
CAWALQGSEAFF
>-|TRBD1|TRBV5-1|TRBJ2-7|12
TGCGCCAGCAGCTTGAGGGGACAGGATGGGTACTTC
CASSLRGQDGYF
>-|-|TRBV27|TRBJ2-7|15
TGTGCCAGCAGTCTCAGGGGAGGCACCACCTACGAGCAGTACTTC
CASSLRGGTTYEQYF
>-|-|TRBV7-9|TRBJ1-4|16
TGTGCCAGCAGCTTAGTAGGGTTGGCGCATAAGGAAAAACTGTTTTTT
CASSLVGLAHKEKLFF